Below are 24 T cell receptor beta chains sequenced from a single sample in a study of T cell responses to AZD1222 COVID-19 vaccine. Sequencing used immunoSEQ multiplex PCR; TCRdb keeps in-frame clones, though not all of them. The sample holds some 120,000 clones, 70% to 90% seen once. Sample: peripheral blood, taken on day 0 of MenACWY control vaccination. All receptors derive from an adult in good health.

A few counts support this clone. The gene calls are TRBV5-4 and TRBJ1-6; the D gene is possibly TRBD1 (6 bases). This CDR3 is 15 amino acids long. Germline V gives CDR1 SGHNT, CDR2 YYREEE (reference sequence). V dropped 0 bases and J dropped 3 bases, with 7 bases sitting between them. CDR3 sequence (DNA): TGTGCCAGCAGCTTGGCCAGGGGCTATAATTCACCCCTCCACTTT. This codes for CASSLARGYNSPLHF.

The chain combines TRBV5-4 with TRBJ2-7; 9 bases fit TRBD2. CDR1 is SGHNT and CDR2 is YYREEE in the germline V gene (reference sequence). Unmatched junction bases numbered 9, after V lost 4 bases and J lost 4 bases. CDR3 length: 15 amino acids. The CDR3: CASSRTGLAPYEQYF. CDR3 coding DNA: TGTGCCAGCAGCCGGACAGGACTAGCGCCTTACGAGCAGTACTTC.

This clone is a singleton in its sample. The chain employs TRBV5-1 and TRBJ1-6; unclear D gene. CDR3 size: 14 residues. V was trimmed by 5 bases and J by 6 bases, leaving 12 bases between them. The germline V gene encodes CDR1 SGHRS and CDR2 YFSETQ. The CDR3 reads CASSSRPGNSPLHF. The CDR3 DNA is TGCGCCAGCAGTTCAAGACCGGGTAATTCACCCCTCCACTTT.

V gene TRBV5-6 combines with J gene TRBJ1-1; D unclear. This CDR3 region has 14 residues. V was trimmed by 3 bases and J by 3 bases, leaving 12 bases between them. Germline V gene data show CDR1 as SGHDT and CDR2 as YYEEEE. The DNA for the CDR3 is TGTGCCAGCAGCTCCGAACGGGTGTACACTGAAGCTTTCTTT. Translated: CASSSERVYTEAFF.

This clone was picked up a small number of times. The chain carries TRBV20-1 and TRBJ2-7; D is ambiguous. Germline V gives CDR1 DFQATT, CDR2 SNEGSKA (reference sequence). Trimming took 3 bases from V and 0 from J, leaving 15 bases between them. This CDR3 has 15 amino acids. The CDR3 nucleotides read TGCAGTGCTAGTTCCCATCAGGTGAGCTCCTACGAGCAGTACTTC. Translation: CSASSHQVSSYEQYF.

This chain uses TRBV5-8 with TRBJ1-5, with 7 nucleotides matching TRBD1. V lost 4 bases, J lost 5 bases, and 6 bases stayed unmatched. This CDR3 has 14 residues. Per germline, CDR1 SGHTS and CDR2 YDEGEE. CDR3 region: CASSPRGTDQPQHF. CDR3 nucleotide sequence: TGTGCCAGCAGCCCCAGGGGGACCGATCAGCCCCAGCATTTT.

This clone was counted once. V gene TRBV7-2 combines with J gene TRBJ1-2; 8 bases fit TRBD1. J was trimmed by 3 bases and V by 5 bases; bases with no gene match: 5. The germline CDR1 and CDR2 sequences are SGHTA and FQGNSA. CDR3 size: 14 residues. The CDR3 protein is CASSRETGDYGYTF. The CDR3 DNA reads TGTGCCAGCAGCAGGGAGACAGGGGACTATGGCTACACCTTC.

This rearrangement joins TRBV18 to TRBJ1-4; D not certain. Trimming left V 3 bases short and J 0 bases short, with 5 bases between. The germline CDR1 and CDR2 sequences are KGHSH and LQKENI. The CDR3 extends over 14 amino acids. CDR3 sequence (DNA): TGTGCCAGCTCACCTCTAACAACTAATGAAAAACTGTTTTTT. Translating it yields CASSPLTTNEKLFF.

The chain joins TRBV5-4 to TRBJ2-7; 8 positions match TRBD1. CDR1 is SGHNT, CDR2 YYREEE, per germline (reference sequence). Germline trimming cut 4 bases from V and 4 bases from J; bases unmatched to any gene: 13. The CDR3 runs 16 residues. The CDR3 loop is CASSGPGGGGGYEQYF. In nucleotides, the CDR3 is TGTGCCAGCAGCGGGCCAGGGGGCGGCGGTGGGTACGAGCAGTACTTC.

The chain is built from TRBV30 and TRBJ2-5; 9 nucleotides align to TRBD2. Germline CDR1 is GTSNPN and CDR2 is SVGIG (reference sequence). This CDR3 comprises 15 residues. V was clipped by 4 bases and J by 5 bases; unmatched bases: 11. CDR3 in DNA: TGTGCCTGGACCTCGGGACTAGCCGGGGGGGAGACCCAGTACTTC. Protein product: CAWTSGLAGGETQYF.

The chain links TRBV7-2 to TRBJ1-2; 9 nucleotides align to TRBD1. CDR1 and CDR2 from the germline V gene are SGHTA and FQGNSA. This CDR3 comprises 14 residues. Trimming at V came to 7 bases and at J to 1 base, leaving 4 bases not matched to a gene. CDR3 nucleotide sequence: TGTGCCAGCACCCGACAGGGGGGTAACTATGGCTACACCTTC. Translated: CASTRQGGNYGYTF.

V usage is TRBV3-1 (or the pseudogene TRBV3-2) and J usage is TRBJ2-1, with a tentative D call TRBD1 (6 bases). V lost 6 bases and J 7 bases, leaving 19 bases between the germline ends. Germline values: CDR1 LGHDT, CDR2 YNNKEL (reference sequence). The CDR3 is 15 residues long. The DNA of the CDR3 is TGTGCCAGCAGTCAGGGGCGGACACCCCGGAATGAGCAGTTCTTC. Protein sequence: CASSQGRTPRNEQFF.

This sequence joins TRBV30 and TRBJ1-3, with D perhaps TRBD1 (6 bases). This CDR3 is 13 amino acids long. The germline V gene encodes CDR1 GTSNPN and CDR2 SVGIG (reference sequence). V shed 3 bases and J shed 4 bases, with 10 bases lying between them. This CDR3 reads CAWSRGPGNTIYF. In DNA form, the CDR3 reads TGTGCCTGGAGCCGGGGGCCCGGAAACACCATATATTTT.

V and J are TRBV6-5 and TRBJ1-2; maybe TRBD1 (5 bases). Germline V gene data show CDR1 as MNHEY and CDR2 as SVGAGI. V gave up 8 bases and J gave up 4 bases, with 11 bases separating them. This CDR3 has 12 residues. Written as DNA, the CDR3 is TGTGCCAGCTCCCGGGGGGTCTATGGCTACACCTTC. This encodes CASSRGVYGYTF.

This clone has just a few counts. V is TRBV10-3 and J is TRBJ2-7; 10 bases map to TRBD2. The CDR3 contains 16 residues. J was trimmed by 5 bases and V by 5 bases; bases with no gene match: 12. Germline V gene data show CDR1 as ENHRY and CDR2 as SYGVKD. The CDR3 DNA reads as TGTGCCATCAGTAACCCGGGACTAGCGAATGGCGACGAGCAGTACTTC. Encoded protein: CAISNPGLANGDEQYF.

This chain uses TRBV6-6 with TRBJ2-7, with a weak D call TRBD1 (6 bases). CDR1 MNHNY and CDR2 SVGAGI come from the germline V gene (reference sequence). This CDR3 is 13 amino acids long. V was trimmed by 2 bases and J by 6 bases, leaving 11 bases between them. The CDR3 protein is CASSYGTRTEQYF. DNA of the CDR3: TGTGCCAGCAGTTACGGGACACGCACCGAGCAGTACTTC.

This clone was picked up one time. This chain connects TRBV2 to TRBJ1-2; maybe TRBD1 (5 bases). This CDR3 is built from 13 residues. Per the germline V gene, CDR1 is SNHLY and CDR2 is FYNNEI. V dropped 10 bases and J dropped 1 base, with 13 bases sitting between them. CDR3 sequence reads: CATAGGNNYGYTF. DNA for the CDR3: TGTGCCACCGCCGGGGGAAATAACTATGGCTACACCTTC.

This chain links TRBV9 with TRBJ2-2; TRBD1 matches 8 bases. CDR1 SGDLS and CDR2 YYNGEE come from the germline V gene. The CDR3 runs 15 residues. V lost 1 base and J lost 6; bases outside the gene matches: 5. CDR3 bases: TGTGCCAGCAGCGTAACAGGGGGGAGCGCCGGGGAGCTGTTTTTT. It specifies CASSVTGGSAGELFF.

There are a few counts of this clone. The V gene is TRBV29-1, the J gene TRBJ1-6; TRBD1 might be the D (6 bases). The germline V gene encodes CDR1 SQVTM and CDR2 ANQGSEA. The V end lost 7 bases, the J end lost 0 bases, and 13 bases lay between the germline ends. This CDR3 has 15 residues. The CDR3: CSALGAISYNSPLHF. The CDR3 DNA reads TGCAGCGCCCTGGGGGCGATCTCCTATAATTCACCCCTCCACTTT.

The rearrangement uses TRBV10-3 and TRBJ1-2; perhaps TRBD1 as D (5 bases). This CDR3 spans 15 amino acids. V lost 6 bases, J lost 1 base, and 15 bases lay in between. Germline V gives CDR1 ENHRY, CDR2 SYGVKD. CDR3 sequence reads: CAIRGTRELNYGYTF. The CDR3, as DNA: TGTGCCATCAGAGGGACCAGAGAACTTAACTATGGCTACACCTTC.

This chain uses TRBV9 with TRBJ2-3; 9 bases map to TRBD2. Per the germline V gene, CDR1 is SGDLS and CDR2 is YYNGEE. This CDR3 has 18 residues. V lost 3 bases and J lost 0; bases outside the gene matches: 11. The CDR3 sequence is CASSAPRGAGGSTDTQYF. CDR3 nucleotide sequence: TGTGCCAGCAGCGCCCCTCGCGGAGCGGGGGGTAGCACAGATACGCAGTATTTT.

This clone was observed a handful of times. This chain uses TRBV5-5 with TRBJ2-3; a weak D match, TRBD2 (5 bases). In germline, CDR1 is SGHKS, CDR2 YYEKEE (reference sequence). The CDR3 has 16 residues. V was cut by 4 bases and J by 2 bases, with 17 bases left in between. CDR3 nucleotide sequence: TGTGCCAGCAGCGCCCTGGCTCGGGGATCCACAGATACGCAGTATTTT. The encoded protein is CASSALARGSTDTQYF.

The CDR3 DNA reads as TGCAGCGTTGGTGATAACACCGGGGAGCTGTTTTTT. It encodes CSVGDNTGELFF. V is TRBV29-1 and J is TRBJ2-2; D not certain. The CDR3 runs to 12 residues. CDR1 is SQVTM, CDR2 ANQGSEA, per germline. V gave up 4 bases and J gave up 2 bases, with 5 bases separating them.

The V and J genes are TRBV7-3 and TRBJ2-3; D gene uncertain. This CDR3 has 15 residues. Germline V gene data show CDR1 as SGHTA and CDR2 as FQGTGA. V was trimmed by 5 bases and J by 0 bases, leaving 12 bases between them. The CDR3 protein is CASSPRPSSTDTQYF. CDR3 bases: TGTGCCAGCAGCCCTCGACCTAGTAGCACAGATACGCAGTATTTT.